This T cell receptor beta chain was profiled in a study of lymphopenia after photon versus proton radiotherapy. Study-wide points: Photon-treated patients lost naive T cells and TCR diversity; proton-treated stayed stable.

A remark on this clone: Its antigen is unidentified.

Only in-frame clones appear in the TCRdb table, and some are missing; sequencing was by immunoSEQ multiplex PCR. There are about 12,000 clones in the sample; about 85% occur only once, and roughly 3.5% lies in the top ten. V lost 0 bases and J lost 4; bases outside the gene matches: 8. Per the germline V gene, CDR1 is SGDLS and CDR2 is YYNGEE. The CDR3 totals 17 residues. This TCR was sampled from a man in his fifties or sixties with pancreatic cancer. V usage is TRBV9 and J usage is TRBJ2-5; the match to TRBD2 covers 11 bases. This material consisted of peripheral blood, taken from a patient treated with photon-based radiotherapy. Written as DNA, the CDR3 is TGTGCCAGCAGCGTAGAGGCGCTAGCGGGGGGTGGAGAGACCCAGTACTTC. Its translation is CASSVEALAGGGETQYF.